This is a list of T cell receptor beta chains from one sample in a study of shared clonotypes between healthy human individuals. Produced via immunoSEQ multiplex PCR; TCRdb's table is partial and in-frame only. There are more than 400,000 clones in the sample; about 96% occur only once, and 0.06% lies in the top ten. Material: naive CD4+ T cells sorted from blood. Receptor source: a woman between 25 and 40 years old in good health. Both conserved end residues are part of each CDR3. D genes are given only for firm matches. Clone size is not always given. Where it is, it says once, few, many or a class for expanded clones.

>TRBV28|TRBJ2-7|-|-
TGTGCCAGCAGTTTAAAGGGCTACGAGCAGTACTTC
CASSLKGYEQYF
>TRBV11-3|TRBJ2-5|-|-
TGTGCCAGCAGCCAGACGGGAGAAGAGACCCAGTACTTC
CASSQTGEETQYF
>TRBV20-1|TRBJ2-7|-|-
TGCAGTGCTATGGGGCAGGACGAGCAGTACTTC
CSAMGQDEQYF
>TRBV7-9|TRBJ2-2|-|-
TGTGCCAGCAGCTCGGACCCCGGGAACGGGGAGCTGTTTTTT
CASSSDPGNGELFF
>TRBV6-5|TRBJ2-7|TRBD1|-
TGTGCCAGCAGAGGGACAGGTTCCGAGCAGTACTTC
CASRGTGSEQYF
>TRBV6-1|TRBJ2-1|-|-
TGTGCCAGCAGGAACTACGGGCCGTTCTTC
CASRNYGPFF
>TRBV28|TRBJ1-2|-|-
TGTGCCAGCAGTTTCCTGGGGCAAGTCTATGGCTACACCTTC
CASSFLGQVYGYTF
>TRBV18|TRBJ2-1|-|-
TGTGCCAGCTCACCCACGGAGAGCAGCTCCTACAATGAGCAGTTCTTC
CASSPTESSSYNEQFF
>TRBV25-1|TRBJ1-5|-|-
TGTGCCAGCAGTGAAGGGAGTTACGGTCAGCCCCAGCATTTT
CASSEGSYGQPQHF
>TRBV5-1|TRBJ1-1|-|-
TGCGCCAGCAGCTTGGGGGCGGTGGGGCGTACTGAAGCTTTCTTT
CASSLGAVGRTEAFF
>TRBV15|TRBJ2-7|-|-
TGTGCCACCAGCAGAGATCGGGCTAGCTCCTACGAGCAGTACTTC
CATSRDRASSYEQYF
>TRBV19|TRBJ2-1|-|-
TGTGCCAGTAGTTCCTTCCGGGGTGAGCAGTTCTTC
CASSSFRGEQFF
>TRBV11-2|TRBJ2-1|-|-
TGTGCCAGCAGCTCGGGACTGGGCTCCTACAATGAGCAGTTCTTC
CASSSGLGSYNEQFF
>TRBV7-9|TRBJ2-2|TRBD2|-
TGTGCCAGCAGCTTAAGGGCGGGAGCCGACACCGGGGAGCTGTTTTTT
CASSLRAGADTGELFF
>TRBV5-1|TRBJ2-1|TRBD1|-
TGCGCCAGCAGCGGAAGGACAGGGGGCTCCTACAATGAGCAGTTCTTC
CASSGRTGGSYNEQFF
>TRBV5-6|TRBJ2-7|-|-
TGTGCCAGCAGCTTCGGGGTTTATTCTTACGAGCAGTACTTC
CASSFGVYSYEQYF
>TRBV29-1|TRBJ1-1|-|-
TGCAGCGTTGATAGGGGAACTGAAGCTTTCTTT
CSVDRGTEAFF
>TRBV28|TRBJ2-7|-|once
TGTGCCAGCAGTTTCCGGGGCGACTCCTACGAGCAGTACTTC
CASSFRGDSYEQYF
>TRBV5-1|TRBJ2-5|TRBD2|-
TGCGCCAGCAGCTTGGGCGTTGTCCTAGCGGAAGAGACCCAGTACTTC
CASSLGVVLAEETQYF
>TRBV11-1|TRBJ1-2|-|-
TGTGCCAGCAGCTTGGGGAGGTACGCGGATGGCTACACCTTC
CASSLGRYADGYTF
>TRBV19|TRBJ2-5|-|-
TGTGCCAGTAGTCCGAGGACGGGCCCCAGGGCCCAGTACTTC
CASSPRTGPRAQYF
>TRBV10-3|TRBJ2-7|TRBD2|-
TGTGCCATCAGTGAGGCTAGCGGGAGGGCCAACGAGCAGTACTTC
CAISEASGRANEQYF
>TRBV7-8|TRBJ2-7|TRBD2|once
TGTGCCAGCAGCACCATAGCGGGAGTATCATACGAGCAGTACTTC
CASSTIAGVSYEQYF
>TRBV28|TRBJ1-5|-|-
TGTGCCAGCAGTGCCGTGACGGGGGCCAGGCAGCCCCAGCATTTT
CASSAVTGARQPQHF
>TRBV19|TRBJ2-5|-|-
TGTGCCAGTAGTATGGGGACTCAACAAGAGACCCAGTACTTC
CASSMGTQQETQYF
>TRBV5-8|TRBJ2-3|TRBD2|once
TGTGCCAGCAGCTTGCCGGGACTAGCGGGAGTAGGAGATACGCAGTATTTT
CASSLPGLAGVGDTQYF
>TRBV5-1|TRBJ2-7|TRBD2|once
TGCGCCAGCAGCTTGGGCCAGCGGGGGTTCTACGAGCAGTACTTC
CASSLGQRGFYEQYF
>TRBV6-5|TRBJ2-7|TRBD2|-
TGTGCCAGCAGTTGGGCCGTAGCGGGAGGCCGGGGAGAGCAGTACTTC
CASSWAVAGGRGEQYF
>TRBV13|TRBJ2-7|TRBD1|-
TGTGCCAGCAGCTCAACCCAGGGGGCGCACGAGCAGTACTTC
CASSSTQGAHEQYF
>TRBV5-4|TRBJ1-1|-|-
TGTGCCAGCAGCCGCCAGGGACGGGCGTTGAACACTGAAGCTTTCTTT
CASSRQGRALNTEAFF
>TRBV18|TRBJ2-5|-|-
TGTGCCAGCTCACCACGGGGGCAAGAGACCCAGTACTTC
CASSPRGQETQYF
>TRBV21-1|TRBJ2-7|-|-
TGTGCCAGCGGCCTCGGACAGGTGACCTACGAGCAGTACTTC
CASGLGQVTYEQYF
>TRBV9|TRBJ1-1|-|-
TGTGCCAGCAGCGTAGGGCGGAACACTGAAGCTTTCTTT
CASSVGRNTEAFF